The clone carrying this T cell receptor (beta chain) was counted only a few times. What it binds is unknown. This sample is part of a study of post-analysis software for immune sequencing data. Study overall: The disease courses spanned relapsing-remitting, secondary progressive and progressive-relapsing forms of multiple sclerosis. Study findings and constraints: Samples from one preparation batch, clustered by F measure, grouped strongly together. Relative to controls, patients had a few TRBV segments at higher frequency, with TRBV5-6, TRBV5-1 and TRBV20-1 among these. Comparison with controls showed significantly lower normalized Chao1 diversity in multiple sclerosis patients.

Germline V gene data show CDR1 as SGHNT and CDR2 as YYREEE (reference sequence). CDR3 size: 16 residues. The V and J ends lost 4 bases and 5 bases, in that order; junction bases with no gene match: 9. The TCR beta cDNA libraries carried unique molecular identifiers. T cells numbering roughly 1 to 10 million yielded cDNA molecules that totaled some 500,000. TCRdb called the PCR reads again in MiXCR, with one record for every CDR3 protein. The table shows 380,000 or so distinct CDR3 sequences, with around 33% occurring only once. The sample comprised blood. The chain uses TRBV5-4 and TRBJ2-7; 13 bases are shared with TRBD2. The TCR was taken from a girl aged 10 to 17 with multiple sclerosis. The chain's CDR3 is CASSRGTSGASNEQYF. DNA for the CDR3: TGTGCCAGCAGCCGTGGGACTAGCGGGGCTTCGAACGAGCAGTACTTC. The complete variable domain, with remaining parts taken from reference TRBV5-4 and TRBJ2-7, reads ETGVTQSPTHLIKTRGQQVTLRCSSQSGHNTVSWYQQALGQGPQFIFQYYREEENGRGNFPPRFSGLQFPNYSSELNVNALELDDSALYLCASSRGTSGASNEQYFGPGTRLTVT.